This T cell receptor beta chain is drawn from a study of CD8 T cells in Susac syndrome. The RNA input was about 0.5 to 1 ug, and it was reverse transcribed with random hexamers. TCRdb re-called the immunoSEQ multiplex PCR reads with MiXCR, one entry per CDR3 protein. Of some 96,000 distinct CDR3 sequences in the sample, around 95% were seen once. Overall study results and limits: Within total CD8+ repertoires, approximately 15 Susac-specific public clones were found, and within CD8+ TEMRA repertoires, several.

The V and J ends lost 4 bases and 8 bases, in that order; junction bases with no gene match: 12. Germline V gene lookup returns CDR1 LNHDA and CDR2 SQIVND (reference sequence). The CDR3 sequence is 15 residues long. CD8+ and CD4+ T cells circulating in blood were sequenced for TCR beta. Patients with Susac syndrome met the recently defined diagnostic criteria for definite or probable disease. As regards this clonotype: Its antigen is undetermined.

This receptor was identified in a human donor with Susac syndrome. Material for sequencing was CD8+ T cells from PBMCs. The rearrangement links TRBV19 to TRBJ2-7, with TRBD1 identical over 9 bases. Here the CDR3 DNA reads TGTGCCAGTAGTACCGGACAGGGGAGTCCTAATCAGCAGTACTTC. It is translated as CASSTGQGSPNQQYF.